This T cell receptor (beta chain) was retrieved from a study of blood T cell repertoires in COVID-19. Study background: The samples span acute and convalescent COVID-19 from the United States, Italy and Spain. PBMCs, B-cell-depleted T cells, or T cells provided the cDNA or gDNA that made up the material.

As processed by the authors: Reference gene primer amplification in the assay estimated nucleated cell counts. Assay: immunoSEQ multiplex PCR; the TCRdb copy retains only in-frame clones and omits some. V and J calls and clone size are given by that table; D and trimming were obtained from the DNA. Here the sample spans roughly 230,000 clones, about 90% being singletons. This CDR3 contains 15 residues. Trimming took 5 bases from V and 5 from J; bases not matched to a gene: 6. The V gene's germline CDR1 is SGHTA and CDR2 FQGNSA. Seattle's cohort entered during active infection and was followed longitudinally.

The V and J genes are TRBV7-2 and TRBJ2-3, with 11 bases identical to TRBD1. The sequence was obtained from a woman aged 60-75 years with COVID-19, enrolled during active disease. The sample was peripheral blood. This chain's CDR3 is CASSRDRGLEDTQYF. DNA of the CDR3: TGTGCCAGCAGCCGGGACAGGGGGTTGGAAGATACGCAGTATTTT.